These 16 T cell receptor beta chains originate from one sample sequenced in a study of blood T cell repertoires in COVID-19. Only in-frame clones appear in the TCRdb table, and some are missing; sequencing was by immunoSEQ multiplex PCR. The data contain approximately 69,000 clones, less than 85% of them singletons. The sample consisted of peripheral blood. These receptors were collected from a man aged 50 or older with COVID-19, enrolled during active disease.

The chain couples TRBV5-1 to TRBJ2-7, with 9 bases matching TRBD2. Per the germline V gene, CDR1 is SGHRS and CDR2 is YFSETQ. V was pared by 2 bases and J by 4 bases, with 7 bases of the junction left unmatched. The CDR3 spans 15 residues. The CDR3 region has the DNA TGCGCCAGCAGCTTTTCTAGCGGGGAGGTATACGAGCAGTACTTC. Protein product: CASSFSSGEVYEQYF.

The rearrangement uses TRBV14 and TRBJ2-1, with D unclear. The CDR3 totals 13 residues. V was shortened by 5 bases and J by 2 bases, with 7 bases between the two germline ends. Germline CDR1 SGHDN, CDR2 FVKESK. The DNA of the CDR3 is TGTGCCAGCAGCGCAGGTACCTACAATGAGCAGTTCTTC. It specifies CASSAGTYNEQFF.

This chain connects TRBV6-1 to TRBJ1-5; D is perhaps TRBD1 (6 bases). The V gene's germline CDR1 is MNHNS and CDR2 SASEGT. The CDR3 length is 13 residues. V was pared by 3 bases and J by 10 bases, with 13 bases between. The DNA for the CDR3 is TGTGCCAGCAGTGATATTCAGGGGAAACCCCAGCATTTT. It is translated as CASSDIQGKPQHF.

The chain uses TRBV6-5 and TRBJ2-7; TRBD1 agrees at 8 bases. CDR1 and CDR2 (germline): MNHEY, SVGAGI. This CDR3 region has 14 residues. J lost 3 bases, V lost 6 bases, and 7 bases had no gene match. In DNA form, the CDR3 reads TGTGCCAGCAGACGAGGACAGGGAATCTACGAGCAGTACTTC. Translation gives CASRRGQGIYEQYF.

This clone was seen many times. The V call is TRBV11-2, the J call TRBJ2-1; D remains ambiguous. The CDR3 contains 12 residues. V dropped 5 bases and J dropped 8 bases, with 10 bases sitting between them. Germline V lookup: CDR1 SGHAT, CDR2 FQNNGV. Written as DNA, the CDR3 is TGTGCCAGCAGCCGATGGTCGGATGAGCAGTTCTTC. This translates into CASSRWSDEQFF.

CDR3: CASGPRTVSYSPLHF. Written as DNA, the CDR3 is TGTGCCAGCGGTCCTCGAACGGTCTCGTATTCACCCCTCCACTTT. The chain couples TRBV6-6 to TRBJ1-6; D is unresolved. The germline V gene has CDR1 MNHNY and CDR2 SVGAGI (reference sequence). V lost 8 bases and J lost 8, with 19 bases in between. The CDR3 contains 15 residues.

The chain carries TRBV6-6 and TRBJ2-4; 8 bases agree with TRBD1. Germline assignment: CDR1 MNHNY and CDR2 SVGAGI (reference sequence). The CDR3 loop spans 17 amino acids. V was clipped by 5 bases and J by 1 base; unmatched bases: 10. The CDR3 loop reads CASSQNTQGAAKNIQYF. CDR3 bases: TGTGCCAGCAGTCAGAATACTCAGGGGGCTGCCAAAAACATTCAGTACTTC.

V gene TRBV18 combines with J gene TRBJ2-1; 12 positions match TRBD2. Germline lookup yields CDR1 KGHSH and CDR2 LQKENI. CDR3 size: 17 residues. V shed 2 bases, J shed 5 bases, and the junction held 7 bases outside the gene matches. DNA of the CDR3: TGTGCCAGCTCACCATACTGGACTAGCGGGGTTGACAATGAGCAGTTCTTC. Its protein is CASSPYWTSGVDNEQFF.

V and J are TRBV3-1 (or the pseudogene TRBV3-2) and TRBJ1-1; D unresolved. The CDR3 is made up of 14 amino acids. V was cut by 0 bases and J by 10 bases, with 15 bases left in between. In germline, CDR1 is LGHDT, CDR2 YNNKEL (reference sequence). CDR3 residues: CASSQEPEWLGAFF. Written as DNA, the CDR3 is TGTGCCAGCAGCCAAGAACCGGAGTGGCTGGGAGCTTTCTTT.

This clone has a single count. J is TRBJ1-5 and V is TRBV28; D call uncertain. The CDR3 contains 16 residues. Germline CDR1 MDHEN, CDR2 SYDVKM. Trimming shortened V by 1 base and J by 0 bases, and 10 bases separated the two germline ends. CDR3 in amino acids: CASSLLQDYSNQPQHF. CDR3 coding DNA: TGTGCCAGCAGTTTATTACAAGATTATAGCAATCAGCCCCAGCATTTT.

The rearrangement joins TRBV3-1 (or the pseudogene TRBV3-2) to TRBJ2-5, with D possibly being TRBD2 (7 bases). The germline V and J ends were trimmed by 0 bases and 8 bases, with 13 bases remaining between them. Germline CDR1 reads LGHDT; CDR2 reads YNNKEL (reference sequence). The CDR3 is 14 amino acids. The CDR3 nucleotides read TGTGCCAGCAGCCAAGAAGGTGGGGGGGCCACCCAGTACTTC. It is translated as CASSQEGGGATQYF.

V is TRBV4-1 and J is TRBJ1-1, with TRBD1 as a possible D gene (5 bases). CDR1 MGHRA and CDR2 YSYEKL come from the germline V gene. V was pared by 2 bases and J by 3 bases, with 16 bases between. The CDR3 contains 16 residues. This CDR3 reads CASSQFTVGRDTEAFF. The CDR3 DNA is TGCGCCAGCAGCCAATTCACAGTGGGCAGGGACACTGAAGCTTTCTTT.

In DNA, the CDR3 is TGTGCCAGCAGTCCCGGGGTCCTGTATAACTATGGCTACACCTTC. Its protein is CASSPGVLYNYGYTF. The rearrangement links TRBV27 to TRBJ1-2; unclear D gene. The CDR3 is 15 residues long. V dropped 5 bases and J dropped 1 base, with 14 bases sitting between them. Per germline, CDR1 MNHEY and CDR2 SMNVEV (reference sequence).

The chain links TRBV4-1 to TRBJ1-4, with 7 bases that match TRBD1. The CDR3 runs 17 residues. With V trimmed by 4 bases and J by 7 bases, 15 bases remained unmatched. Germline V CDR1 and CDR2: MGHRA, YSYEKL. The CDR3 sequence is CASSPADRVGSGEKLFF. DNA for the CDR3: TGCGCCAGCAGCCCTGCCGACAGGGTCGGTAGTGGTGAAAAACTGTTTTTT.

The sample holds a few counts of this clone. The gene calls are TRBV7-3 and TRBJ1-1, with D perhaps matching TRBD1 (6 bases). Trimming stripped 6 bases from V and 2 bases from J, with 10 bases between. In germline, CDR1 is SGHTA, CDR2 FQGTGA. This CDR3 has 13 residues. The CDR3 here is CASSSTGNTEAFF. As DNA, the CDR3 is TGTGCCAGCAGTTCGACAGGTAACACTGAAGCTTTCTTT.

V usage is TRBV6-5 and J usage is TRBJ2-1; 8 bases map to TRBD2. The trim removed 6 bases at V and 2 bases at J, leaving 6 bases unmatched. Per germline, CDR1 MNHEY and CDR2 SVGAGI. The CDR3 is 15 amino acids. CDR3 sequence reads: CASRTGRGAYNEQFF. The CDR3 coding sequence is TGTGCCAGCAGAACGGGGCGGGGGGCCTACAATGAGCAGTTCTTC.